This T cell receptor (beta chain) is drawn from a study of T cell responses to AZD1222 COVID-19 vaccine. Study findings and constraints: The study found Spike-specific TCR breadth and depth rose after two AZD1222 doses. In all cases, repertoires were sampled only after the peak T cell response. Reportedly, nearly half of unique spike TCRs recognized epitopes outside B.1.351/B.1.1.7 mutations. Donors, mostly white British, included more females; clonal diversity was possibly underestimated.

The CDR3 covers 18 residues. CDR1 and CDR2 from the germline V gene are SGHDN and FVKESK. V was cut by 4 bases and J by 7 bases, with 26 bases left in between. In the case of this clone: Its antigen remains unknown.

Repertoires were generated with immunoSEQ multiplex PCR, while TCRdb's copy carries only in-frame clones and drops some. The profile shows more than 95,000 clones, approximately 88% of them singletons. The J gene is TRBJ1-5, the V gene TRBV14; a weak D match, TRBD1 (5 bases). This sequence originates from an adult in good health. This material consisted of peripheral blood, taken on day 0 of AZD1222 vaccination. The CDR3: CASSRDILGRAVKQPQHF. CDR3 sequence (DNA): TGTGCCAGCAGCCGAGACATTCTCGGCAGGGCGGTAAAGCAGCCCCAGCATTTT.